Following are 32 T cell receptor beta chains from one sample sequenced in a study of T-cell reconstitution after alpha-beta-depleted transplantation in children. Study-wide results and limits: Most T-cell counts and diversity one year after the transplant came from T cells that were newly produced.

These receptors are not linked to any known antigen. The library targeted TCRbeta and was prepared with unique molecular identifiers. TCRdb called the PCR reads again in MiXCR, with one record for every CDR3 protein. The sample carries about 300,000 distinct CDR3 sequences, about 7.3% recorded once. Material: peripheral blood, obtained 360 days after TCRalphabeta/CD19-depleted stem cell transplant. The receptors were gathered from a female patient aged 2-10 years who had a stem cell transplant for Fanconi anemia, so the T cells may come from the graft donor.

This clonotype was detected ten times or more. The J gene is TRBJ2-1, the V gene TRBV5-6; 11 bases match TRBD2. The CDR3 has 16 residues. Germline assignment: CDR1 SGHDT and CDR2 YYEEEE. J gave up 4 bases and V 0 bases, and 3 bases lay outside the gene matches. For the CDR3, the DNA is TGTGCCAGCAGCTTGGGTAGCGGGAGGGCATACAATGAGCAGTTCTTC. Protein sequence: CASSLGSGRAYNEQFF.

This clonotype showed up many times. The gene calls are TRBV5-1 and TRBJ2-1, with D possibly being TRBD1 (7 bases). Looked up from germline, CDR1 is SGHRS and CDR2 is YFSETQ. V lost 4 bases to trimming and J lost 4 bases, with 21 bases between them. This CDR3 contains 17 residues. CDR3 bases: TGCGCCAGCAGCCCGTCTGGAGGGGGCAGTTATTACAATGAGCAGTTCTTC. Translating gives CASSPSGGGSYYNEQFF.

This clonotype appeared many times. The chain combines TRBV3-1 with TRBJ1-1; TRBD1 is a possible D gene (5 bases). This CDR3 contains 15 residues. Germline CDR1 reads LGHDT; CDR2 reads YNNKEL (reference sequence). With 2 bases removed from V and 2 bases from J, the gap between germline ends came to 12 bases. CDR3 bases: TGTGCCAGCAGCCAATCGGGACGGCCAAACACTGAAGCTTTCTTT. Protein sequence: CASSQSGRPNTEAFF.

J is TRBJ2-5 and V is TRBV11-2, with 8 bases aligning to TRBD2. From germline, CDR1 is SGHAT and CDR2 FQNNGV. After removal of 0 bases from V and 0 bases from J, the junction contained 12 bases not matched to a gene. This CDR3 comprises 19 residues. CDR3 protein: CASSLDPRVAGYYQETQYF. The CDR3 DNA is TGTGCCAGCAGCTTAGACCCTCGAGTAGCGGGGTATTACCAAGAGACCCAGTACTTC.

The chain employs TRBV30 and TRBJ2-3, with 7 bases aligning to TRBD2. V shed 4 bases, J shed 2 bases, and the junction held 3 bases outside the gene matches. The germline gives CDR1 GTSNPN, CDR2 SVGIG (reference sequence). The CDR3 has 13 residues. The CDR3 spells CAWTRGNTDTQYF. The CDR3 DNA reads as TGTGCCTGGACGCGGGGGAACACAGATACGCAGTATTTT.

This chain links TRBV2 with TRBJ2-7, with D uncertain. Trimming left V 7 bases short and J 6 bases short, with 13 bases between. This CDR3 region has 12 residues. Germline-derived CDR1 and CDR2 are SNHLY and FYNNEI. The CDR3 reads CASKVSLGEQYF. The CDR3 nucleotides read TGTGCCAGCAAGGTGTCGTTGGGCGAGCAGTACTTC.

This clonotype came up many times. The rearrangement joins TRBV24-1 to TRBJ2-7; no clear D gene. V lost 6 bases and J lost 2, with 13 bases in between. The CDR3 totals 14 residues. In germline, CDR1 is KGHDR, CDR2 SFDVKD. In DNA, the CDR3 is TGTGCCACCAGTAATGGCGACCTGACCTACGAGCAGTACTTC. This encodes CATSNGDLTYEQYF.

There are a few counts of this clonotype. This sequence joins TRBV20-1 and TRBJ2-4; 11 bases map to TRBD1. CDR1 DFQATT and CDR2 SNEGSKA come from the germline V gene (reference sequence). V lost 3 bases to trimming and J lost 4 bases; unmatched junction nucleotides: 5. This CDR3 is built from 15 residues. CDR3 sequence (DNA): TGCAGTGCTAGTTCCGGGACAGGGGGTAAAAACATTCAGTACTTC. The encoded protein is CSASSGTGGKNIQYF.

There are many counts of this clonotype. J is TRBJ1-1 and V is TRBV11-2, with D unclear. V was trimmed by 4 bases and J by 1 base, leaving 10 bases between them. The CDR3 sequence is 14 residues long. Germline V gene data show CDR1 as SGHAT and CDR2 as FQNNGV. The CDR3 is CASSSTSGNTEAFF. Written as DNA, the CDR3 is TGTGCCAGCAGCTCCACATCAGGGAACACTGAAGCTTTCTTT.

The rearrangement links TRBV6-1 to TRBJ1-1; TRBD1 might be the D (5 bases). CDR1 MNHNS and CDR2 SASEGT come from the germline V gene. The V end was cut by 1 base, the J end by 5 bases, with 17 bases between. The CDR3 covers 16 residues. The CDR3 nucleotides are TGTGCCAGCAGTGAAGTTTATCCGGGACGGGGGACTGAAGCTTTCTTT. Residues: CASSEVYPGRGTEAFF.

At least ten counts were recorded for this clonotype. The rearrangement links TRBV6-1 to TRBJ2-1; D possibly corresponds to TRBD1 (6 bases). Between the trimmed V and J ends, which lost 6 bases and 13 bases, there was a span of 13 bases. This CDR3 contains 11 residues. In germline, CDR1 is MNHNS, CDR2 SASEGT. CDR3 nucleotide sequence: TGTGCCAGCAGGATCAACAGGGACCAGTTCTTC. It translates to CASRINRDQFF.

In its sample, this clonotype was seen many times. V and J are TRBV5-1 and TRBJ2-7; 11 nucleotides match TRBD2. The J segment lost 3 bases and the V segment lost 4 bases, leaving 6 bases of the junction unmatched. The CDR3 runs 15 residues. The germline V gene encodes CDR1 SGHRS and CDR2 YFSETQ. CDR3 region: CASSEGLAEFYEQYF. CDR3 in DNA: TGCGCCAGCAGCGAGGGACTAGCGGAGTTCTACGAGCAGTACTTC.

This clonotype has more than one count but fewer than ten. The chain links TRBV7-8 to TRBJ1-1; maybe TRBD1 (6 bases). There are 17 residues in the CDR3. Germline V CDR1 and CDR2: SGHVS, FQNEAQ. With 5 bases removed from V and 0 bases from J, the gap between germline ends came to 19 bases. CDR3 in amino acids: CASSTTGRGYVNTEAFF. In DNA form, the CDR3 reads TGTGCCAGCAGCACAACGGGCAGGGGATACGTGAACACTGAAGCTTTCTTT.

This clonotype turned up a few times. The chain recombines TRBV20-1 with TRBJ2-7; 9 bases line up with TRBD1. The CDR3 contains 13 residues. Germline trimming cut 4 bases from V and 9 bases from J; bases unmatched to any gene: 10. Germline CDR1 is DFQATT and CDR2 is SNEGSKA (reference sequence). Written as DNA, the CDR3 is TGCAGTGCTAACGTCCCGGGACAGGGAAGGCAGTACTTC. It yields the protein CSANVPGQGRQYF.

The CDR3 DNA is TGCAGTGCTAGCCCCGGGCTAGCGGATGAGACCCAGTACTTC. Translating it yields CSASPGLADETQYF. The chain carries TRBV20-1 and TRBJ2-5; 7 bases fit TRBD2. V lost 3 bases and J lost 5; bases outside the gene matches: 9. Germline CDR1 and CDR2: DFQATT and SNEGSKA (reference sequence). The CDR3 is made up of 14 amino acids.

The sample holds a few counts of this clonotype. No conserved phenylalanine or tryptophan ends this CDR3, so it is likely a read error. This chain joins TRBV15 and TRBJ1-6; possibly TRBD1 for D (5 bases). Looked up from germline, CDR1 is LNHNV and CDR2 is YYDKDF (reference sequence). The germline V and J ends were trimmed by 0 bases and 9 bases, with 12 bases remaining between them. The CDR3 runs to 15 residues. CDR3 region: CATSRDGGVISPLHY. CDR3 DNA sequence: TGTGCCACCAGCAGAGATGGGGGGGTGATTTCACCCCTCCACTAT.

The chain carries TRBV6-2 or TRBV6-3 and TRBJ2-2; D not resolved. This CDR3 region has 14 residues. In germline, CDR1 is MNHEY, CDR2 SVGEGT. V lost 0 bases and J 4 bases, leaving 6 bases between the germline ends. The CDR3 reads CASSYSGATGELFF. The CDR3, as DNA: TGTGCCAGCAGTTACTCGGGCGCCACCGGGGAGCTGTTTTTT.

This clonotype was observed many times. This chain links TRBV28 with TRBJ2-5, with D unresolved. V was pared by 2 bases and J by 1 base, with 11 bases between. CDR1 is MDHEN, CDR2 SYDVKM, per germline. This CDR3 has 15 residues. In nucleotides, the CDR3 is TGTGCCAGCAGTTTAGGCCTGGACGGCCAAGAGACCCAGTACTTC. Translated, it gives CASSLGLDGQETQYF. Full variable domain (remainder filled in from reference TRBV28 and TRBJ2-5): DVKVTQSSRYLVKRTGEKVFLECVQDMDHENMFWYRQDPGLGLRLIYFSYDVKMKEKGDIPEGYSVSREKKERFSLILESASTNQTSMYLCASSLGLDGQETQYFGPGTRLLVL.

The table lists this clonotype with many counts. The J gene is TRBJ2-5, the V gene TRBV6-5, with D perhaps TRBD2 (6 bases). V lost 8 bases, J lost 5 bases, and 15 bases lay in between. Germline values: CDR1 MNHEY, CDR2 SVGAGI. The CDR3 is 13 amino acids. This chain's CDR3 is CASQTGVVETQYF. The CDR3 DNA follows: TGTGCCAGCCAAACGGGAGTCGTGGAGACCCAGTACTTC.

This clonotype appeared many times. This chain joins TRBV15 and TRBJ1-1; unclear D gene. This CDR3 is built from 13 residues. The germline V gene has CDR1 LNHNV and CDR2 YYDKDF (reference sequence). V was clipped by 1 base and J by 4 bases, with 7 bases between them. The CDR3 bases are TGTGCCACCAGCAGAGTGGCGGGCACTGAAGCTTTCTTT. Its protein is CATSRVAGTEAFF.

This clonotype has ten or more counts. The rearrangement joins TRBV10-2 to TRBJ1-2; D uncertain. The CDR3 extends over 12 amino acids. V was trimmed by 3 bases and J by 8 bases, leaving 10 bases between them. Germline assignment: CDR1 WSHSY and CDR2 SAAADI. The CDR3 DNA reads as TGCGCCAGCAGTGAACAAACTGGGGGCTACACCTTC. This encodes CASSEQTGGYTF.

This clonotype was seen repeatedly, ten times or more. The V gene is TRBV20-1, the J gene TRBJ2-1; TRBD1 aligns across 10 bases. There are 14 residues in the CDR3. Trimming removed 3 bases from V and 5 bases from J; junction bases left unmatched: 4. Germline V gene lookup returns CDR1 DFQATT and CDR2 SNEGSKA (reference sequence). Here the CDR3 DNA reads TGCAGTGCTAGGGTTGGGACAGGGGACAATGAGCAGTTCTTC. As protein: CSARVGTGDNEQFF.

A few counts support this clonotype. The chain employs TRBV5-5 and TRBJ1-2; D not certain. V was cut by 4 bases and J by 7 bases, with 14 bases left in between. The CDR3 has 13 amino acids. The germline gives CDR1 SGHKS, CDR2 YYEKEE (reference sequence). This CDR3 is CASSKKGDGGYTF. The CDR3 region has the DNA TGTGCCAGCAGCAAGAAGGGTGATGGTGGCTACACCTTC.

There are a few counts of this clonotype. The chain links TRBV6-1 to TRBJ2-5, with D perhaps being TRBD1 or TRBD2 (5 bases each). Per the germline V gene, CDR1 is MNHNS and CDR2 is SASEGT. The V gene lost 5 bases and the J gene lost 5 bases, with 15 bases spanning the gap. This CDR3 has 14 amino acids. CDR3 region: CASSPPEGLETQYF. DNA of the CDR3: TGTGCCAGCAGTCCGCCAGAGGGGCTGGAGACCCAGTACTTC.

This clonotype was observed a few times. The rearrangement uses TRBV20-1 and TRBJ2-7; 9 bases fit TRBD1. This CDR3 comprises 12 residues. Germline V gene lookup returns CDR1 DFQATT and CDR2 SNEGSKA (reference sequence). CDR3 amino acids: CRGGQGGYEQYF. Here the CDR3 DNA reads TGCAGGGGGGGACAGGGTGGTTACGAGCAGTACTTC.

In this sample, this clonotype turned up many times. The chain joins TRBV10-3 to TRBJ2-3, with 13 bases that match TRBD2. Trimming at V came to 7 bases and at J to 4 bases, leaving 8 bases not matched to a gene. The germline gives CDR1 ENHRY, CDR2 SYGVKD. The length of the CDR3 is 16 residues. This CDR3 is CAIITSGGGTPDTQYF. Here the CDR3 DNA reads TGTGCCATCATAACTAGCGGGGGGGGCACGCCAGATACGCAGTATTTT.

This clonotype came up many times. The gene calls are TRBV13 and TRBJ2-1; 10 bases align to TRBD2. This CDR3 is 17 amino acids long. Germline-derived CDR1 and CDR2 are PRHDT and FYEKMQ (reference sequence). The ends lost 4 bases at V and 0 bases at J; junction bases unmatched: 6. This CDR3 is CASSSLIAGGSYNEQFF. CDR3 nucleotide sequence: TGTGCCAGCAGCTCACTAATAGCGGGAGGCTCCTACAATGAGCAGTTCTTC.

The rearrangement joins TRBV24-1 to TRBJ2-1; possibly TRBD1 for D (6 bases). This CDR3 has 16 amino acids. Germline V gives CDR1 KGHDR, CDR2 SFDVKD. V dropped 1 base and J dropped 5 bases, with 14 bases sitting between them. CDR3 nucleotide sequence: TGTGCCACCAGTGATTTTGATGGACAGCCAAACAATGAGCAGTTCTTC. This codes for CATSDFDGQPNNEQFF.

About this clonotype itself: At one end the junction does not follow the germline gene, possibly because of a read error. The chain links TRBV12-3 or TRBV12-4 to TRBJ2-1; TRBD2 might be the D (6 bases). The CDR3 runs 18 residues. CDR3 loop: CAISFFGTRGGFYNEQFF. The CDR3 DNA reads TGTGCCATCAGTTTTTTCGGAACACGGGGAGGATTCTACAATGAGCAGTTCTTC.

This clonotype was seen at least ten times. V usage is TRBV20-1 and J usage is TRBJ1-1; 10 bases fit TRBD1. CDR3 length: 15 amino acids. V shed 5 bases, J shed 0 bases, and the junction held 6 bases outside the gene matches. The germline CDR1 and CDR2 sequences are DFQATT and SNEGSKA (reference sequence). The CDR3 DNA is TGCAGTGCTTGGACAGGGGGGAAGCTGAACACTGAAGCTTTCTTT. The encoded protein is CSAWTGGKLNTEAFF.

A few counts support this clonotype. The CDR3 nucleotides read TGTGCCAGCAGCTTAGGCCAGGGGCAAGGCAATGAGCAGTTCTTC. Protein: CASSLGQGQGNEQFF. The chain joins TRBV7-3 to TRBJ2-1; maybe TRBD1 (6 bases). The CDR3 runs 15 residues. CDR1 SGHTA and CDR2 FQGTGA come from the germline V gene. V dropped 2 bases and J dropped 6 bases, with 14 bases sitting between them.

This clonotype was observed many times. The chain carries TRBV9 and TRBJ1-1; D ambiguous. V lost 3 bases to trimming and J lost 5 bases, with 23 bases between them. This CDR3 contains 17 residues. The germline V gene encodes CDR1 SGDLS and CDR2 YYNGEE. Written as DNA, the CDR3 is TGTGCCAGCAGCGCCCAACCCACAGTGCGGGTGCGTACTGAAGCTTTCTTT. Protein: CASSAQPTVRVRTEAFF.